The 20 T cell receptor beta chains presented below share a single source sample, sequenced in a study of molecular identifiers for immune sequencing clone quantification. TCRdb ran MiXCR on the PCR reads and lists one entry per CDR3 protein. The sample holds more than 550,000 distinct CDR3 sequences, roughly 25% seen once. The source material was naive CD8+ T cells from blood, with Jurkat cell RNA spiked in. Specified subset: FACS-sorted CD8+CD4-CCR7+CD45RA+ naive T cells. The receptors here all came from a human donor in good health. Some libraries in this study had Jurkat cell RNA spiked in.

In this sample, this clonotype turned up many times. CDR3 residues: CAISVSGSDTQYF. CDR3 in DNA: TGTGCCATCAGTGTTTCGGGATCAGATACGCAGTATTTT. This rearrangement joins TRBV10-3 to TRBJ2-3, with D maybe TRBD2 (5 bases). With 4 bases removed from V and 4 bases from J, the gap between germline ends came to 9 bases. The CDR3 totals 13 residues. Germline lookup yields CDR1 ENHRY and CDR2 SYGVKD.

This clonotype was observed a handful of times. This rearrangement joins TRBV4-1 to TRBJ2-7, with 9 bases that match TRBD1. Germline CDR1 is MGHRA and CDR2 is YSYEKL. V lost 1 base, J lost 3 bases, and 4 bases stayed unmatched. CDR3 length: 15 amino acids. The CDR3 loop reads CASSQVDRGDYEQYF. In DNA, the CDR3 is TGCGCCAGCAGCCAAGTAGACAGGGGGGACTACGAGCAGTACTTC.

The table lists this clonotype with a few counts. This rearrangement joins TRBV19 to TRBJ2-5; TRBD2 agrees at 10 bases. Germline V gene sequence: CDR1 LNHDA, CDR2 SQIVND (reference sequence). After removal of 5 bases from V and 6 bases from J, the junction contained 9 bases not matched to a gene. There are 15 residues in the CDR3. CDR3: CASSFSSGGFQTQYF. The CDR3 coding sequence is TGTGCCAGTAGTTTTTCTAGCGGGGGTTTTCAGACCCAGTACTTC.

This clonotype was found a few times. The chain recombines TRBV27 with TRBJ1-1, with D perhaps TRBD1 (5 bases). Trimming stripped 6 bases from V and 6 bases from J, with 17 bases between. The CDR3 loop spans 14 amino acids. CDR1 and CDR2 (germline): MNHEY, SMNVEV (reference sequence). CDR3 nucleotide sequence: TGTGCCAGCAGCTTAAACACAGGTTCGCCTGAAGCTTTCTTT. Translating gives CASSLNTGSPEAFF.

This clonotype was seen ten or more times. The chain has TRBV30 and TRBJ2-5; D ambiguous. Between the trimmed V and J ends, which lost 0 bases and 4 bases, there was a span of 18 bases. This CDR3 region has 16 residues. Germline V gene lookup returns CDR1 GTSNPN and CDR2 SVGIG (reference sequence). The CDR3 nucleotides read TGTGCCTGGAGTGTATTCGGTAGCCGCGCGTTAGAGACCCAGTACTTC. As protein: CAWSVFGSRALETQYF.

Worth noting for this clonotype: The CDR3 end shows no conserved phenylalanine or tryptophan, and so a read error is likely. The rearrangement uses TRBV6-6 and TRBJ1-1, with a possible D match to TRBD1 (6 bases). V lost 4 bases to trimming and J lost 4 bases, with 25 bases between them. The CDR3 is 18 amino acids. Per the germline V gene, CDR1 is MNHNY and CDR2 is SVGAGI (reference sequence). The CDR3 is CASSLTIRETGIGTEAFL. CDR3 in DNA: TGTGCCAGCAGTTTAACGATACGTGAAACAGGGATTGGCACTGAAGCTTTCTTA.

This clonotype came up once. This may be a read error: a much more frequent sequence differs by one nucleotide. This chain links TRBV7-2 with TRBJ2-7; the D is unclear. The germline V gene encodes CDR1 SGHTA and CDR2 FQGNSA. The CDR3 covers 16 residues. Trimming took off 5 bases at V and 2 bases at J, with 19 bases between the two ends. CDR3 DNA: TGTGCCAGCAGCCCCCCCGTGTTGGTGTTTGCCTACGAGCAGTACTTC. Translated: CASSPPVLVFAYEQYF. Variable domain in full (rest from reference TRBV7-2 and TRBJ2-7): GAGVSQSPSNKVTEKGKDVELRCDPISGHTALYWYRQSLGQGLEFLIYFQGNSAPDKSGLPSDRFSAERTGGSVSTLTIQRTQQEDSAVYLCASSPPVLVFAYEQYFGPGTRLTVT.

This clonotype was found many times. The chain links TRBV2 to TRBJ2-3; TRBD1 is a possible D gene (6 bases). This CDR3 has 16 amino acids. CDR1 is SNHLY and CDR2 is FYNNEI in the germline V gene. V lost 5 bases, J lost 4 bases, and 19 bases lay in between. The CDR3 sequence is CASSWPEQGRSDTQYF. The CDR3 DNA reads as TGTGCCAGCAGTTGGCCCGAGCAGGGGCGCTCAGATACGCAGTATTTT.

This clonotype was counted many times. The chain combines TRBV20-1 with TRBJ1-3; perhaps TRBD1 as D (5 bases). This CDR3 is built from 16 residues. The V end lost 5 bases, the J end lost 0 bases, and 17 bases lay between the germline ends. Germline V CDR1 and CDR2: DFQATT, SNEGSKA (reference sequence). The CDR3 here is CSALRTHGISGNTIYF. The CDR3 bases are TGCAGTGCTCTGAGGACACATGGCATCTCTGGAAACACCATATATTTT.

This clonotype was picked up a small number of times. The rearrangement joins TRBV4-3 to TRBJ2-2, with D unresolved. Germline values: CDR1 LGHNA, CDR2 YSLEER. The CDR3 length is 15 residues. V was trimmed by 2 bases and J by 4 bases, leaving 11 bases between them. CDR3 residues: CASSQSYSGTGELFF. In DNA, the CDR3 is TGCGCCAGCAGCCAATCTTACAGTGGCACCGGGGAGCTGTTTTTT.

In its sample, this clonotype was seen a few times. This chain connects TRBV4-1 to TRBJ2-3, with 7 positions matching TRBD1. TRBJ1-5 explains the end of the DNA better; the J call may be wrong. The CDR3 is made up of 14 amino acids. Germline assignment: CDR1 MGHRA and CDR2 YSYEKL. The CDR3 loop is CASSPRDSTDTQHF. Here the CDR3 DNA reads TGCGCCAGCAGCCCCCGGGACAGCACAGATACGCAGCATTTT.

This clonotype appeared many times. The chain has TRBV6-6 and TRBJ2-7; perhaps TRBD2 as D (7 bases). In germline, CDR1 is MNHNY, CDR2 SVGAGI (reference sequence). The CDR3 spans 15 residues. The V end was cut by 6 bases, the J end by 0 bases, with 15 bases between. CDR3 sequence (DNA): TGTGCCAGCAGGCCCCGGGGGGCCTACTCCTACGAGCAGTACTTC. Its protein product is CASRPRGAYSYEQYF.

This clonotype was picked up many times. The J gene is TRBJ1-5, the V gene TRBV5-5; D not certain. V dropped 2 bases and J dropped 4 bases, with 10 bases sitting between them. The CDR3 length is 14 residues. The germline V gene has CDR1 SGHKS and CDR2 YYEKEE (reference sequence). This chain's CDR3 is CASSFGWGNQPQHF. Written as DNA, the CDR3 is TGTGCCAGCAGCTTTGGTTGGGGAAATCAGCCCCAGCATTTT.

The V and J genes are TRBV10-3 and TRBJ1-2; D unresolved. Germline CDR1 reads ENHRY; CDR2 reads SYGVKD. The CDR3 runs to 13 residues. Trimming pared 7 bases from V and 6 bases from J, leaving 15 bases between. The CDR3 reads CAITQEPGDGYTF. Written as DNA, the CDR3 is TGTGCCATCACCCAAGAACCCGGGGATGGCTACACCTTC.

This chain connects TRBV19 to TRBJ2-3; D gene ambiguous. V gave up 3 bases and J gave up 8 bases, with 12 bases separating them. CDR1 is LNHDA, CDR2 SQIVND, per germline (reference sequence). This CDR3 has 13 amino acids. Written as DNA, the CDR3 is TGTGCCAGTAGTATTGGGGTCGCAGCTACGCAGTATTTT. Residues: CASSIGVAATQYF.

The sample holds many counts of this clonotype. This chain uses TRBV30 with TRBJ2-5; D may be TRBD1 (6 bases). CDR1 and CDR2 (germline): GTSNPN, SVGIG (reference sequence). There are 12 residues in the CDR3. The V gene lost 2 bases and the J gene lost 5 bases, with 9 bases spanning the gap. This CDR3 reads CAWSNRVETQYF. CDR3 bases: TGTGCCTGGAGTAACAGGGTCGAGACCCAGTACTTC.

This clonotype appeared a few times. The CDR3 region is CAISGGSTYEQYF. CDR3 coding DNA: TGTGCCATCAGTGGCGGCAGTACCTACGAGCAGTACTTC. The J gene is TRBJ2-7, the V gene TRBV10-3; D remains unclear. In germline, CDR1 is ENHRY, CDR2 SYGVKD. This CDR3 is 13 amino acids long. Trimming stripped 4 bases from V and 2 bases from J, with 9 bases between.

This clonotype was detected ten times or more. This chain uses TRBV9 with TRBJ2-7; weak D call: TRBD2 (5 bases). The CDR3 runs to 14 residues. The V and J ends lost 3 bases and 3 bases respectively, with 13 bases between them. Germline V lookup: CDR1 SGDLS, CDR2 YYNGEE. This chain's CDR3 is CASSAEGSLYEQYF. The CDR3, as DNA: TGTGCCAGCAGCGCCGAGGGCAGCCTCTACGAGCAGTACTTC. Based on the CDR3 plus reference TRBV9 and TRBJ2-7, the full variable domain is DSGVTQTPKHLITATGQRVTLRCSPRSGDLSVYWYQQSLDQGLQFLIQYYNGEERAKGNILERFSAQQFPDLHSELNLSSLELGDSALYFCASSAEGSLYEQYFGPGTRLTVT.

This clonotype was detected only a few times. The chain employs TRBV30 and TRBJ1-2; weak D call: TRBD1 (5 bases). Trimming took off 1 base at V and 3 bases at J, with 12 bases between the two ends. The germline V gene has CDR1 GTSNPN and CDR2 SVGIG (reference sequence). CDR3 length: 14 residues. The CDR3 loop reads CAWSGSGLYYGYTF. The CDR3 DNA is TGTGCCTGGAGTGGGTCAGGGTTATACTATGGCTACACCTTC.

This chain uses TRBV27 with TRBJ2-7, with D possibly being TRBD2 (5 bases). Between the trimmed V and J ends, which lost 2 bases and 6 bases, there was a span of 14 bases. In germline, CDR1 is MNHEY, CDR2 SMNVEV (reference sequence). The length of the CDR3 is 14 residues. The CDR3 region is CASSLPPPRGEQYF. The CDR3 nucleotides are TGTGCCAGCAGTTTACCCCCGCCCCGGGGCGAGCAGTACTTC.